Sequencing of this TCR beta chain was carried out in a study of blood T cell repertoires in COVID-19. Across the study: Acute and convalescent COVID-19 samples came from the United States, Italy and Spain. In each case, the material was cDNA or gDNA derived from T cells, B-cell-depleted T cells, or PBMCs.

This clone was seen a single time. Study processing details: For nucleated cells, counts were estimated from reference gene primer amplification. TCRdb's copy holds only in-frame clones and misses some; the assay was immunoSEQ multiplex PCR. The V and J calls and the clone size are those of that table, but D and trimming were determined from the DNA. The sample has about 55,000 clones, around 80% seen once; the top ten hold roughly 6.4%. V was pared by 4 bases and J by 7 bases, with 14 bases between. The CDR3 runs to 14 residues. The germline CDR1 and CDR2 sequences are GTSNPN and SVGIG (reference sequence).

This clonotype originated in a human donor in a cohort sampled during active or convalescent COVID-19. The sequenced sample consisted of peripheral blood. The chain combines TRBV30 with TRBJ1-6, with TRBD1 as a possible D gene (5 bases). CDR3 in amino acids: CAWTDSSGNSPLHF. In DNA, the CDR3 is TGTGCCTGGACCGACAGCAGCGGGAATTCACCCCTCCACTTT. Together with reference TRBV30 and TRBJ1-6, the CDR3 gives the full variable domain: SQTIHQWPATLVQPVGSPLSLECTVEGTSNPNLYWYRQAAGRGLQLLFYSVGIGQISSEVPQNLSASRPQDRQFILSSKKLLLSDSGFYLCAWTDSSGNSPLHFGNGTRLTVT.